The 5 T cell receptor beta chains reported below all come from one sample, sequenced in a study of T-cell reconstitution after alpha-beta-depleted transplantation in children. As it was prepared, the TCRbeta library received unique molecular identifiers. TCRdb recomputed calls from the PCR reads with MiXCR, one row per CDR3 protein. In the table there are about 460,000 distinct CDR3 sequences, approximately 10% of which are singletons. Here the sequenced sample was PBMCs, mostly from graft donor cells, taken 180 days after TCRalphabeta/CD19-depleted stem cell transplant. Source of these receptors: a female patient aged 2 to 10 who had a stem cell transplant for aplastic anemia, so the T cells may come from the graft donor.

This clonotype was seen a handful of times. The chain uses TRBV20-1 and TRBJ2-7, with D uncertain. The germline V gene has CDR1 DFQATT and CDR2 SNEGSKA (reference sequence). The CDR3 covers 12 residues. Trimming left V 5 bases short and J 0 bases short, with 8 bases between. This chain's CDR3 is CSAGPSSYEQYV. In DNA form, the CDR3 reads TGCAGTGCTGGGCCAAGCTCCTACGAGCAGTACGTC.

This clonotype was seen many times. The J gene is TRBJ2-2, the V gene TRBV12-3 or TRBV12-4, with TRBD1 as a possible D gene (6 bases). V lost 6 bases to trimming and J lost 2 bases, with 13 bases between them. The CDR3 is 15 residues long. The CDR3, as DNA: TGTGCCAGCAGGAAACCGGGACAAAACACCGGGGAGCTGTTTTTT. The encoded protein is CASRKPGQNTGELFF.

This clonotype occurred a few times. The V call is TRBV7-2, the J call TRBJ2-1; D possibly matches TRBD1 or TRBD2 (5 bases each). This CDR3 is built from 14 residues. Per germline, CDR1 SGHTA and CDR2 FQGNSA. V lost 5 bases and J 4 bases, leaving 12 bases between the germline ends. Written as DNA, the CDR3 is TGTGCCAGCAGCCATGGGACCACATACAATGAGCAGTTCTTC. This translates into CASSHGTTYNEQFF.

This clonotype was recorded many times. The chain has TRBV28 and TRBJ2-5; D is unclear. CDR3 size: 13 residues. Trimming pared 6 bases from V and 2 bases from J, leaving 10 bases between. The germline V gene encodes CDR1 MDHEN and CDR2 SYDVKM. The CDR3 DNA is TGTGCCAGCAGGCGACTCGATCAAGAGACCCAGTACTTC. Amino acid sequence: CASRRLDQETQYF.

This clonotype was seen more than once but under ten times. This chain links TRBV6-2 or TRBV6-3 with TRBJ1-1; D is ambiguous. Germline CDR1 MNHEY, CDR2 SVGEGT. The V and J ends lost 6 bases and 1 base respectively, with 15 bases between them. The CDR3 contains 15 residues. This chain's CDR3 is CASSVAHLGNTEAFF. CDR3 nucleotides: TGTGCCAGCAGCGTGGCCCACCTAGGGAACACTGAAGCTTTCTTT.